The 22 T cell receptor beta chains presented below share a single source sample, sequenced in a study of graft-versus-host responses after intestinal transplantation. For these TCRs, the target antigens are not known. TCRdb's copy holds only in-frame clones and misses some; the assay was immunoSEQ multiplex PCR. The table records over 80,000 clones, 91% of them present only once. Sequences were derived from unstimulated CD4+ T cells sorted from spleen or lymph node cells, sampled before transplant. These receptors came from a human donor who was the organ donor for an intestinal transplant.

The chain has TRBV6-4 and TRBJ2-1, with a possible D match to TRBD1 (5 bases). V dropped 6 bases and J dropped 6 bases, with 15 bases sitting between them. The CDR3 has 14 amino acids. Germline V gene data show CDR1 as MRHNA and CDR2 as SNTAGT. The CDR3 loop reads CASRRTAGLNEQFF. The CDR3 coding sequence is TGTGCCAGCAGGAGAACCGCAGGGCTCAATGAGCAGTTCTTC.

This chain joins TRBV19 and TRBJ2-2; 7 bases align to TRBD2. V trimming: 6 bases; J trimming: 8 bases; junction bases outside the gene matches: 18. CDR3 length equals 17 residues. CDR1 LNHDA and CDR2 SQIVND come from the germline V gene (reference sequence). The DNA for the CDR3 is TGTGCCAGTAGCCGTTTAAGACTAGCTGCGACGGTGGGGGAGCTGTTTTTT. Amino acid sequence: CASSRLRLAATVGELFF.

The sample holds one count of this clone. V usage is TRBV14 and J usage is TRBJ2-1; perhaps TRBD2 as D (6 bases). Germline CDR1 is SGHDN and CDR2 is FVKESK. The CDR3 contains 17 residues. The V end was cut by 3 bases, the J end by 10 bases, with 25 bases between. The CDR3 DNA reads as TGTGCCAGCAGCCAGGACCGGGACTCCCATCTGGGTGGGGAGCAGTTCTTC. Amino acid sequence: CASSQDRDSHLGGEQFF.

The gene calls are TRBV9 and TRBJ2-1, with 7 bases aligning to TRBD1. CDR1 SGDLS and CDR2 YYNGEE come from the germline V gene. The V segment lost 4 bases and the J segment 10 bases; nucleotides outside the gene matches: 14. CDR3 length: 15 amino acids. CDR3 sequence reads: CASSPSVRGLREQFF. In nucleotides, the CDR3 is TGTGCCAGCAGCCCATCCGTGAGGGGGCTGCGGGAGCAGTTCTTC.

V gene TRBV19 combines with J gene TRBJ2-5; weak D call: TRBD2 (7 bases). Per the germline V gene, CDR1 is LNHDA and CDR2 is SQIVND (reference sequence). V gave up 6 bases and J gave up 5 bases, with 19 bases separating them. The CDR3 covers 15 residues. CDR3 bases: TGTGCCAGTAGCCTAAGGGGGGGCCAGTGGGAGACCCAGTACTTC. This translates into CASSLRGGQWETQYF.

The rearrangement links TRBV4-2 to TRBJ2-3, with TRBD2 identical over 9 bases. The CDR3 is 16 residues long. The germline V gene encodes CDR1 LGHNA and CDR2 YNFKEQ. Trimming removed 4 bases from V and 2 bases from J; junction bases left unmatched: 7. CDR3 DNA: TGTGCCAGCAGCCCGGGACTAGCAGGGGACACAGATACGCAGTATTTT. It specifies CASSPGLAGDTDTQYF.

This clone has only one observation. The genes are TRBV27 and TRBJ2-5, with TRBD2 identical over 9 bases. CDR3 length: 14 amino acids. Unmatched junction bases numbered 7, after V lost 6 bases and J lost 5 bases. The germline V gene encodes CDR1 MNHEY and CDR2 SMNVEV (reference sequence). The CDR3 loop is CASRLAGAGETQYF. Here the CDR3 DNA reads TGTGCCAGCAGATTAGCGGGGGCCGGCGAGACCCAGTACTTC.

The chain carries TRBV5-1 and TRBJ2-1; 8 positions match TRBD1. Per germline, CDR1 SGHRS and CDR2 YFSETQ. The CDR3 has 18 amino acids. The J segment lost 4 bases and the V segment lost 1 base, leaving 13 bases of the junction unmatched. The CDR3 bases are TGCGCCAGCAGCTTGCGCCCAGGGGGCTCTTCCGGGTACAATGAGCAGTTCTTC. Amino acid sequence: CASSLRPGGSSGYNEQFF.

This clone turned up a few times. This chain uses TRBV7-2 with TRBJ1-4, with 9 positions matching TRBD1. Germline assignment: CDR1 SGHTA and CDR2 FQGNSA. The CDR3 is made up of 14 amino acids. The junction had 6 bases not matched to a gene; V was cut back by 3 bases and J by 10 bases. The CDR3 nucleotides are TGTGCCAGCAGCTTGGACAGGGGCTTAGGAAAACTGTTTTTT. Amino acid sequence: CASSLDRGLGKLFF.

This chain links TRBV5-1 with TRBJ2-2; D might be TRBD2 (6 bases). The CDR3 is 15 residues long. The ends were cut back, 2 bases at V and 7 bases at J, with 15 bases in the middle. Germline CDR1 reads SGHRS; CDR2 reads YFSETQ. The DNA for the CDR3 is TGCGCCAGCAGCTTTGTAGGAGGGTATGGCGGGGAGCTGTTTTTT. Translated: CASSFVGGYGGELFF.

The chain links TRBV7-2 to TRBJ2-2; 15 nucleotides line up with TRBD2. The CDR3 consists of 19 residues. Germline trimming cut 5 bases from V and 6 bases from J; bases unmatched to any gene: 13. Germline V CDR1 and CDR2: SGHTA, FQGNSA. CDR3 nucleotides: TGTGCCAGCAGCACAAGGACTAGCGGGGGGGCGGTTATCGCCGGGGAGCTGTTTTTT. Its translation is CASSTRTSGGAVIAGELFF.

This chain uses TRBV7-9 with TRBJ1-2; no clear D. With 3 bases removed from V and 1 base from J, the gap between germline ends came to 12 bases. The CDR3 has 15 residues. The germline CDR1 and CDR2 sequences are SEHNR and FQNEAQ (reference sequence). The CDR3 sequence is CASSFDRRVNYGYTF. The CDR3 nucleotides are TGTGCCAGCAGCTTCGACCGGCGGGTTAACTATGGCTACACCTTC. The entire variable domain, with the rest obtained from reference TRBV7-9 and TRBJ1-2, is as follows: DTGVSQNPRHKITKRGQNVTFRCDPISEHNRLYWYRQTLGQGPEFLTYFQNEAQLEKSRLLSDRFSAERPKGSFSTLEIQRTEQGDSAMYLCASSFDRRVNYGYTFGSGTRLTVV.

The chain employs TRBV5-1 and TRBJ1-6; 10 positions match TRBD1. This CDR3 spans 15 amino acids. V shed 5 bases, J shed 10 bases, and the junction held 9 bases outside the gene matches. Germline V gives CDR1 SGHRS, CDR2 YFSETQ. The CDR3 DNA reads TGCGCCAGCAGGCTGAGACAGGGGGCAGGATCACCCCTCCACTTT. Translation: CASRLRQGAGSPLHF.

V gene TRBV7-3 combines with J gene TRBJ2-1, with D hard to call. V was clipped by 1 base and J by 6 bases, with 10 bases between them. The CDR3 runs 14 residues. Germline V gene data show CDR1 as SGHTA and CDR2 as FQGTGA. The CDR3 DNA reads TGTGCCAGCAGCTTAAGGCATTCGCCCAATGAGCAGTTCTTC. It codes for CASSLRHSPNEQFF.

The rearrangement links TRBV14 to TRBJ1-1; tentative D call: TRBD1 (5 bases). Germline V gene sequence: CDR1 SGHDN, CDR2 FVKESK. The CDR3 sequence is 15 residues long. V lost 2 bases to trimming and J lost 0 bases, with 10 bases between them. CDR3 in amino acids: CASSQQQGVNTEAFF. The DNA for the CDR3 is TGTGCCAGCAGCCAACAGCAGGGTGTGAACACTGAAGCTTTCTTT.

For the CDR3, the DNA is TGTGCCAGCAGCCAAGTAAGGGGCGGGGGGGACAATGAGCAGTTCTTC. It specifies CASSQVRGGGDNEQFF. The rearrangement uses TRBV4-2 and TRBJ2-1; 9 positions agree with TRBD2. CDR1 and CDR2 (germline): LGHNA, YNFKEQ. V dropped 1 base and J dropped 5; count of bases not matched to a gene: 6. This CDR3 contains 16 residues.

The J gene is TRBJ2-1, the V gene TRBV11-2, with D perhaps TRBD1 (5 bases). V lost 5 bases and J lost 5, with 16 bases in between. The CDR3 length is 15 residues. Germline V gene sequence: CDR1 SGHAT, CDR2 FQNNGV. CDR3 in DNA: TGTGCCAGCAGCCCCCAGGGATCCCCGAACAATGAGCAGTTCTTC. It codes for CASSPQGSPNNEQFF.

The chain couples TRBV6-4 to TRBJ2-3; 16 bases are a match to TRBD2. The germline gives CDR1 MRHNA, CDR2 SNTAGT. V shed 6 bases and J 8 bases; nucleotides not matched to a gene: 5. The CDR3 is 15 amino acids. DNA of the CDR3: TGTGCCAGCAGGGGACTAGCGGGGGGGCCAGGTACGCAGTATTTT. Its translation is CASRGLAGGPGTQYF.

The rearrangement links TRBV15 to TRBJ1-1; no firm D call. Germline CDR1 and CDR2: LNHNV and YYDKDF (reference sequence). Trimming removed 8 bases from V and 0 bases from J, with 10 bases in between. This CDR3 has 13 amino acids. CDR3 protein: CATQRTLNTEAFF. The CDR3 DNA reads as TGTGCCACCCAAAGGACTTTGAACACTGAAGCTTTCTTT.

This rearrangement joins TRBV4-1 to TRBJ2-5, with TRBD2 matching over 7 bases. This CDR3 has 14 amino acids. CDR1 MGHRA and CDR2 YSYEKL come from the germline V gene. After removal of 5 bases from V and 6 bases from J, the junction contained 9 bases not matched to a gene. The CDR3 sequence is CASSNLGGRQTQYF. In DNA, the CDR3 is TGCGCCAGCAGCAACCTGGGGGGGAGACAGACCCAGTACTTC.

This clone was seen a single time. The chain recombines TRBV5-4 with TRBJ1-6; D is unclear. Germline CDR1 is SGHNT and CDR2 is YYREEE (reference sequence). This CDR3 comprises 15 residues. Trimming stripped 1 base from V and 6 bases from J, with 11 bases between. The CDR3 DNA reads TGTGCCAGCAGCTTGTTATCAGGATCTAATTCACCCCTCCACTTT. Its protein is CASSLLSGSNSPLHF.

The V call is TRBV19, the J call TRBJ1-2; weak D call: TRBD1 (5 bases). Germline CDR1 reads LNHDA; CDR2 reads SQIVND (reference sequence). This CDR3 is 14 amino acids long. V dropped 3 bases and J dropped 4 bases, with 12 bases sitting between them. DNA of the CDR3: TGTGCCAGTAGTATTGGCGCAGGGCCCTATGGCTACACCTTC. Its protein product is CASSIGAGPYGYTF.